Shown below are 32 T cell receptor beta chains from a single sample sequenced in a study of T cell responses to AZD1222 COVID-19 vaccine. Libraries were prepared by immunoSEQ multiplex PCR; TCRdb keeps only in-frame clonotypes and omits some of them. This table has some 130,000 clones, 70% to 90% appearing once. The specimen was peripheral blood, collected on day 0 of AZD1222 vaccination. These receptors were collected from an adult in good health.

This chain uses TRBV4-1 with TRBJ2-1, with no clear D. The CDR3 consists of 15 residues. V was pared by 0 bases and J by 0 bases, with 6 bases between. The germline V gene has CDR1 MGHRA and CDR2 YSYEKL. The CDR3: CASSQDYGSYNEQFF. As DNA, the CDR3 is TGCGCCAGCAGCCAAGATTACGGCTCCTACAATGAGCAGTTCTTC.

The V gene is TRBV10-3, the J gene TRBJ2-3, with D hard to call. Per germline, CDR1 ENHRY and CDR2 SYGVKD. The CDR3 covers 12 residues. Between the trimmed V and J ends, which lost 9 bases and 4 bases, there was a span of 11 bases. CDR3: CAISPRADTQYF. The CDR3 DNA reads TGTGCCATATCCCCTAGGGCAGATACGCAGTATTTT.

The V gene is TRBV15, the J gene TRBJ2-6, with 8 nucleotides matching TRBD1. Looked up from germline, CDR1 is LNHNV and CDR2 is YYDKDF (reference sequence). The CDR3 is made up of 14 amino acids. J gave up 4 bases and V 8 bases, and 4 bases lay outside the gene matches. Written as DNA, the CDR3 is TGTGCCACCGGACAGGGCGGAGGGGCCAACGTCCTGACTTTC. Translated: CATGQGGGANVLTF.

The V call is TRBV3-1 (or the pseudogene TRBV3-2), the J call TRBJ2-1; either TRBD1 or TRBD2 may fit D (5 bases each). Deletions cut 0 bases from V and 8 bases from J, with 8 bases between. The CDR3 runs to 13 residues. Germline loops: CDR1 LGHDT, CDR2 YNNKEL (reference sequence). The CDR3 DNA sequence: TGTGCCAGCAGCCAAGATTGGGGGTATGAGCAGTTCTTC. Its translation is CASSQDWGYEQFF.

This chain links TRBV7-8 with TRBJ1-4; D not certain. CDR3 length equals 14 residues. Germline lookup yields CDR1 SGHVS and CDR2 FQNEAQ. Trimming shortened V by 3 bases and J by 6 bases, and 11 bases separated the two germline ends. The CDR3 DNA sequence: TGTGCCAGCAGCTTTCGGAGGCGCGATGAAAAACTGTTTTTT. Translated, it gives CASSFRRRDEKLFF.

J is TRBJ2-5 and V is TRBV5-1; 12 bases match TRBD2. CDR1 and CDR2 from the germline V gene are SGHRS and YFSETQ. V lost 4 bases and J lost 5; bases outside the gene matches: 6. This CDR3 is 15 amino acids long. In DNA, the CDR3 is TGCGCCAGCAGCCGCGCTAGCGGGGGGGCGGAGACCCAGTACTTC. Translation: CASSRASGGAETQYF.

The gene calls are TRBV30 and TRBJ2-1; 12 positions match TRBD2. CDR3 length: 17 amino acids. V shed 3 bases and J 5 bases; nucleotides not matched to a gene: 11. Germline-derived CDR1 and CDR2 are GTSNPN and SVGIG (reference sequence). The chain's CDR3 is CAWSSLSGLAGNNEQFF. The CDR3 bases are TGTGCCTGGAGCTCACTCTCCGGACTAGCGGGGAACAATGAGCAGTTCTTC.

Here the CDR3 DNA reads TGTGCCTGGTTCCCGGTGTCCCTCGGTGGGCAGTACTTC. As protein: CAWFPVSLGGQYF. The chain combines TRBV30 with TRBJ2-7; no definite D call. Germline lookup yields CDR1 GTSNPN and CDR2 SVGIG (reference sequence). The CDR3 has 13 residues. With 5 bases removed from V and 9 bases from J, the gap between germline ends came to 20 bases.

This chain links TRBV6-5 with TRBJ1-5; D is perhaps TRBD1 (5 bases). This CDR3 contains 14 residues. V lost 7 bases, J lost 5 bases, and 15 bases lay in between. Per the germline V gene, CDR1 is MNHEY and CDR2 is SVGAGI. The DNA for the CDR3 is TGTGCCAGCATCAAGGGGAGGGAGGATCAGCCCCAGCATTTT. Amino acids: CASIKGREDQPQHF.

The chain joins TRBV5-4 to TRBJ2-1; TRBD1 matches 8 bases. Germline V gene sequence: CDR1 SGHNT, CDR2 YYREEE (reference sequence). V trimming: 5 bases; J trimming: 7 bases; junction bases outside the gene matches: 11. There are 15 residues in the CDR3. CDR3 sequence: CASSVVQGVWNEQFF. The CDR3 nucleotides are TGTGCCAGCAGTGTGGTACAGGGGGTTTGGAATGAGCAGTTCTTC.

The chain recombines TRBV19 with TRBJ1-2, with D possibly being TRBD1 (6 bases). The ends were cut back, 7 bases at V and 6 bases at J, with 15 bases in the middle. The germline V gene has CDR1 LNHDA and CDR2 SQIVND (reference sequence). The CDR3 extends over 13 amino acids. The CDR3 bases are TGTGCCAGTATCCCGGCGGACAGAGATGGCTACACCTTC. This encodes CASIPADRDGYTF.

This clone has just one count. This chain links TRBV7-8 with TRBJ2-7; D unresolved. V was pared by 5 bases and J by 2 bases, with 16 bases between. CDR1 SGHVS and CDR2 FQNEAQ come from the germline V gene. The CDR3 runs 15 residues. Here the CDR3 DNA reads TGTGCCAGCAGCAAGGCGCTGGGTGGTACCTACGAGCAGTACTTC. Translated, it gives CASSKALGGTYEQYF. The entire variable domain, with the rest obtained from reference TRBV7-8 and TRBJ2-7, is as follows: GAGVSQSPRYKVAKRGQDVALRCDPISGHVSLFWYQQALGQGPEFLTYFQNEAQLDKSGLPSDRFFAERPEGSVSTLKIQRTQQEDSAVYLCASSKALGGTYEQYFGPGTRLTVT.

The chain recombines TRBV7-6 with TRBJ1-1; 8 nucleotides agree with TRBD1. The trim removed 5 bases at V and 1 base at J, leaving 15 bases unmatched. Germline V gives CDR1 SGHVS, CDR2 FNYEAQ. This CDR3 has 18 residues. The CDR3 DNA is TGTGCCAGCAGCCTCGCATACGACAGGGGCATTACGAACACTGAAGCTTTCTTT. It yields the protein CASSLAYDRGITNTEAFF.

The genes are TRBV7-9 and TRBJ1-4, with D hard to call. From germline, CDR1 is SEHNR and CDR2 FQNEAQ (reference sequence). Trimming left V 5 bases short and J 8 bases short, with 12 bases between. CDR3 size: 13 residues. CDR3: CASSLMGQEKLFF. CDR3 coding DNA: TGTGCCAGCAGCCTCATGGGCCAAGAAAAACTGTTTTTT.

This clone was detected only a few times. CDR3 in DNA: TGCGCCAGCAGTCAGCCGAGGGACAGACGGGCCCGCTCCTACGAGCAGTACTTC. It encodes CASSQPRDRRARSYEQYF. The V call is TRBV23-1, the J call TRBJ2-7; TRBD1 aligns across 7 bases. TRBV23-1 is identified as an open reading frame with a role that is uncertain. The CDR3 has 18 amino acids. V shed 3 bases, J shed 0 bases, and the junction held 14 bases outside the gene matches.

This CDR3 reads CASSRAGATDTQYF. The CDR3 coding sequence is TGTGCCAGCTCCCGAGCGGGGGCCACAGATACGCAGTATTTT. The V gene is TRBV18, the J gene TRBJ2-3; 8 nucleotides align to TRBD2. The CDR3 has 14 residues. Germline-derived CDR1 and CDR2 are KGHSH and LQKENI. The J segment lost 2 bases and the V segment lost 6 bases, leaving 4 bases of the junction unmatched.

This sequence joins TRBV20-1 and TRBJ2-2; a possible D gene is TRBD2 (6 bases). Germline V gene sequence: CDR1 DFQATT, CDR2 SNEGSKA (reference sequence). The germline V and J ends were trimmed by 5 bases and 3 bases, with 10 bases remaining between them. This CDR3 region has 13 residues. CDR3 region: CSARGGYTGELFF. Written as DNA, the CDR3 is TGCAGTGCTCGTGGGGGGTACACCGGGGAGCTGTTTTTT.

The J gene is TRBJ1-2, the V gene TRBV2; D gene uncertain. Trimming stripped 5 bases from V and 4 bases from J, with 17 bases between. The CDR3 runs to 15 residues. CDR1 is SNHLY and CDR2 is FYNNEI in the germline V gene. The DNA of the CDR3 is TGTGCCAGCAGTAAAAATAAGATCGGCCCCTATGGCTACACCTTC. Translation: CASSKNKIGPYGYTF.

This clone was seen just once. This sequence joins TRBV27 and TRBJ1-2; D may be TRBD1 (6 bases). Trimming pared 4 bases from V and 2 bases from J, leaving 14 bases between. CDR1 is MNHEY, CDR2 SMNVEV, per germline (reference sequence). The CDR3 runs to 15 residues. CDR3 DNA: TGTGCCAGCAGTTCCCTCGGAACAGGGAACTATGGCTACACCTTC. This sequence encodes CASSSLGTGNYGYTF.

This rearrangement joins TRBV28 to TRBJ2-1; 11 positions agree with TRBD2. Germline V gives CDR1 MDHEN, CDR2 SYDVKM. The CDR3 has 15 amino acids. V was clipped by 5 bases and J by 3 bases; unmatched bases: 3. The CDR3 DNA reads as TGTGCCAGCAGTCCGCTAGCGGGGGGCTACAATGAGCAGTTCTTC. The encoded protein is CASSPLAGGYNEQFF. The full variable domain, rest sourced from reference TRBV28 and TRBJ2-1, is DVKVTQSSRYLVKRTGEKVFLECVQDMDHENMFWYRQDPGLGLRLIYFSYDVKMKEKGDIPEGYSVSREKKERFSLILESASTNQTSMYLCASSPLAGGYNEQFFGPGTRLTVL.

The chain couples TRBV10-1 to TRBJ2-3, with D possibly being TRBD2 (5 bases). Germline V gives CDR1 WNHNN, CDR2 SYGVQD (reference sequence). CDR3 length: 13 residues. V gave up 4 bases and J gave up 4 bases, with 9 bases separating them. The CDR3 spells CASSGRGSDTQYF. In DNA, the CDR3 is TGCGCCAGCAGTGGACGAGGGTCAGATACGCAGTATTTT.

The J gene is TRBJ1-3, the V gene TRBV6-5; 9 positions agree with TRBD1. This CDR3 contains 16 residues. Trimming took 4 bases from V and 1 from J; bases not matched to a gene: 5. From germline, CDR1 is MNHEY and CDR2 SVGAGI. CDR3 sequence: CASSFSGQGSGNTIYF. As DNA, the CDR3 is TGTGCCAGCAGTTTCTCGGGACAGGGATCTGGAAACACCATATATTTT.

CDR3 bases: TGTGCCAGCAGCTCGAGGGTACTAGCGGGAGGAGAGACGCAGTATTTT. Protein product: CASSSRVLAGGETQYF. This sequence joins TRBV27 and TRBJ2-3; TRBD2 matches at 12 bases. The J segment lost 9 bases and the V segment lost 6 bases, leaving 13 bases of the junction unmatched. Germline values: CDR1 MNHEY, CDR2 SMNVEV (reference sequence). The CDR3 contains 16 residues.

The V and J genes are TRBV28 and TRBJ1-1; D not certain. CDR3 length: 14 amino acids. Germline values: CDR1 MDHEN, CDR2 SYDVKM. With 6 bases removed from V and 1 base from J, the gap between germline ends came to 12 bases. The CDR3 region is CASSPLLENTEAFF. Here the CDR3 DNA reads TGTGCCAGCAGCCCCCTCCTGGAGAACACTGAAGCTTTCTTT.

The CDR3 loop is CATGGVITEAFF. The CDR3 coding sequence is TGTGCCACGGGAGGAGTGATTACTGAAGCTTTCTTT. The chain uses TRBV15 and TRBJ1-1; no clear D gene. This CDR3 has 12 amino acids. CDR1 is LNHNV and CDR2 is YYDKDF in the germline V gene (reference sequence). Trimming left V 9 bases short and J 5 bases short, with 13 bases between.

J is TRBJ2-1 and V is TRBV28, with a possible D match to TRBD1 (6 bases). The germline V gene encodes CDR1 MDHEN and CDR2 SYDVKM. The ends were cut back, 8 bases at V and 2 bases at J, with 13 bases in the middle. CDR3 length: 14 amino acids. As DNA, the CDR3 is TGTGCCAGCGGTACAACAGGGACCTACAATGAGCAGTTCTTC. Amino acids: CASGTTGTYNEQFF.

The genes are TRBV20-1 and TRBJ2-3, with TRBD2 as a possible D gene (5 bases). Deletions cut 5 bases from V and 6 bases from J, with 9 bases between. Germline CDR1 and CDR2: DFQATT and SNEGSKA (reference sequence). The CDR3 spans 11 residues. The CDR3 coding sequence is TGCAGTGCTTCCGAGCGGGATACGCAGTATTTT. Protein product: CSASERDTQYF.

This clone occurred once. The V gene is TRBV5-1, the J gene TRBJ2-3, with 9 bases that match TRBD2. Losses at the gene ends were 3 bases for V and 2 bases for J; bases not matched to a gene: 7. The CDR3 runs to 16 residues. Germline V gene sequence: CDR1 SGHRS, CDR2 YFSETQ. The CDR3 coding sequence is TGCGCCAGCAGCTCGATGATAGCGGGGGCCACAGATACGCAGTATTTT. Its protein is CASSSMIAGATDTQYF.

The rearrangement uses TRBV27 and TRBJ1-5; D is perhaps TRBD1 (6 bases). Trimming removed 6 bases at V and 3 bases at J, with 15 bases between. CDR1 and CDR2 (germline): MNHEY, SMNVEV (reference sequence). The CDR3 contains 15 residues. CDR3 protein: CASRHLGQTNQPQHF. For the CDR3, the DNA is TGTGCCAGCAGACACCTCGGACAGACCAATCAGCCCCAGCATTTT.

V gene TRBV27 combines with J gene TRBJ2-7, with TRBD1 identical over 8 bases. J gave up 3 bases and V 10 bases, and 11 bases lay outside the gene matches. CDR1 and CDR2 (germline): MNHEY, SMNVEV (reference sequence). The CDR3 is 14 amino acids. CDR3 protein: CATATTGAGYEQYF. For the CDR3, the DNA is TGTGCCACCGCCACGACAGGGGCGGGCTACGAGCAGTACTTC.

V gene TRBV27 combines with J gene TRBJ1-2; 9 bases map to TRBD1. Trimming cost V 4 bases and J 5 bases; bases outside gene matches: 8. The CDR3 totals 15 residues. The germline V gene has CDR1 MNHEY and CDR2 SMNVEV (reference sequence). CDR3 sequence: CASSSGQGNWYGYTF. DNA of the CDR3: TGTGCCAGCAGTTCTGGACAGGGGAATTGGTATGGCTACACCTTC.

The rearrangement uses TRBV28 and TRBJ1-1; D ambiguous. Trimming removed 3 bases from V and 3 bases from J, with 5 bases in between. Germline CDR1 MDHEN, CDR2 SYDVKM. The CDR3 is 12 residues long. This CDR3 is CASSFRDTEAFF. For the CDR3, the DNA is TGTGCCAGCAGTTTTAGAGACACTGAAGCTTTCTTT.